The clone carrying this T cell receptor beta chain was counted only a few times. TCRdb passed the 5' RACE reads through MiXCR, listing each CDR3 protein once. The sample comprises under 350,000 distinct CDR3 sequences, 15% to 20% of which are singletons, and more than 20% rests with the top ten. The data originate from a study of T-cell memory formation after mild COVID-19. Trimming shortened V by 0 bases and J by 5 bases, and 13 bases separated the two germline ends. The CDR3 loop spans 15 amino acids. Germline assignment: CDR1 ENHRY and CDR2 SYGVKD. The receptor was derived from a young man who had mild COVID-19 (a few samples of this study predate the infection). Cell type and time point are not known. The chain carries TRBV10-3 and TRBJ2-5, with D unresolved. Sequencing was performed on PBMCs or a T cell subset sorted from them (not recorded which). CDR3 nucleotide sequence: TGTGCCATCAGTGAGTCGGGCCCGACGAGGGAGACCCAGTACTTC. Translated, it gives CAISESGPTRETQYF.